The next 13 T cell receptor beta chains were all read from a single sample in a study of early T cells in non-severe SARS-CoV-2 infection. TCRdb recomputed calls from the 5' RACE reads with MiXCR, one row per CDR3 protein. The data hold about 26,000 distinct CDR3 sequences, with 4.4% observed a single time. The sample consisted of whole blood. The receptors were gathered from an adult who was a healthcare worker with PCR-confirmed SARS-CoV-2 infection or an uninfected control (not recorded which).

There are many counts of this clonotype. The gene calls are TRBV20-1 and TRBJ2-7, with D possibly TRBD1 on 6 matching bases. Trimming took off 6 bases at V and 3 bases at J, with 12 bases between the two ends. Germline V gene sequence: CDR1 DFQATT, CDR2 SNEGSKA (reference sequence). CDR3 length: 12 residues. The DNA of the CDR3 is TGCAGTGCCCCGGGACAAAGCTACGAGCAGTACTTC. Translating it yields CSAPGQSYEQYF.

This clonotype came up many times. The chain employs TRBV11-2 and TRBJ1-2; no firm D call. The ends were cut back, 4 bases at V and 3 bases at J, with 9 bases in the middle. Germline CDR1 reads SGHAT; CDR2 reads FQNNGV. The CDR3 totals 13 residues. The CDR3 sequence is CASSSWGDYGYTF. CDR3 in DNA: TGTGCCAGCAGCTCGTGGGGAGACTATGGCTACACCTTC. Using reference TRBV11-2 and TRBJ1-2 for the parts outside the CDR3, the full variable domain is EAGVAQSPRYKIIEKRQSVAFWCNPISGHATLYWYQQILGQGPKLLIQFQNNGVVDDSQLPKDRFSAERLKGVDSTLKIQPAKLEDSAVYLCASSSWGDYGYTFGSGTRLTVV.

There are many counts of this clonotype. The gene calls are TRBV11-2 and TRBJ2-7; D might be TRBD2 (5 bases). This CDR3 contains 17 residues. Trimming shortened V by 5 bases and J by 4 bases, and 24 bases separated the two germline ends. Germline CDR1 SGHAT, CDR2 FQNNGV. The CDR3 spells CASSVSVGMTFSYEQYF. DNA for the CDR3: TGTGCCAGCAGCGTCTCCGTCGGGATGACTTTCTCTTACGAGCAGTACTTC.

The chain carries TRBV9 and TRBJ2-7; 8 bases align to TRBD1. After removal of 2 bases from V and 0 bases from J, the junction contained 4 bases not matched to a gene. Germline V gene lookup returns CDR1 SGDLS and CDR2 YYNGEE. The CDR3 is 15 residues long. The CDR3 is CASSVGQASSYEQYF. CDR3 in DNA: TGTGCCAGCAGCGTGGGACAGGCGAGCTCCTACGAGCAGTACTTC.

This rearrangement joins TRBV5-6 to TRBJ2-3; no clear D gene. Germline CDR1 reads SGHDT; CDR2 reads YYEEEE. This CDR3 has 13 residues. Trimming removed 6 bases at V and 0 bases at J, with 8 bases between. The CDR3: CASTVTSTDTQYF. CDR3 sequence (DNA): TGTGCCAGCACGGTCACTAGCACAGATACGCAGTATTTT.

The rearrangement links TRBV29-1 to TRBJ2-2; D call uncertain. The CDR3 runs 13 residues. Trimming took off 4 bases at V and 1 base at J, with 7 bases between the two ends. CDR1 and CDR2 from the germline V gene are SQVTM and ANQGSEA. CDR3: CSVVTRNTGELFF. CDR3 coding DNA: TGCAGCGTTGTGACAAGGAACACCGGGGAGCTGTTTTTT.

This clonotype showed up many times. The rearrangement joins TRBV10-2 to TRBJ2-4; TRBD1 matches at 9 bases. CDR1 and CDR2 (germline): WSHSY, SAAADI. The CDR3 contains 14 residues. V was pared by 7 bases and J by 0 bases, with 1 base of the junction left unmatched. The CDR3 here is CASMDRGAKNIQYF. CDR3 nucleotides: TGCGCCAGCATGGACAGGGGAGCCAAAAACATTCAGTACTTC.

This clonotype has at least ten counts. The J gene is TRBJ1-5, the V gene TRBV6-6; D call uncertain. The CDR3 totals 14 residues. V was clipped by 6 bases and J by 3 bases, with 12 bases between them. Germline CDR1 MNHNY, CDR2 SVGAGI (reference sequence). The CDR3 region has the DNA TGTGCCAGCAGCCCCAAAGGGTCCAATCAGCCCCAGCATTTT. Encoded protein: CASSPKGSNQPQHF.

This clonotype was observed many times. V usage is TRBV12-3 or TRBV12-4 and J usage is TRBJ1-1, with 9 bases that match TRBD1. CDR3 length: 15 residues. The ends lost 4 bases at V and 4 bases at J; junction bases unmatched: 7. This CDR3 is CASSSHRGLATEAFF. The CDR3 nucleotides are TGTGCCAGCAGTTCCCACAGGGGGCTGGCCACTGAAGCTTTCTTT.

The sample holds a few counts of this clonotype. This rearrangement joins TRBV2 to TRBJ2-6; 7 nucleotides match TRBD1. Germline lookup yields CDR1 SNHLY and CDR2 FYNNEI. With 6 bases clipped from V and 2 bases from J, the junction kept 4 bases outside the gene matches. The length of the CDR3 is 15 residues. The CDR3 sequence is CASRSDRAGANVLTF. CDR3 coding DNA: TGTGCCAGCAGATCAGACAGGGCTGGGGCCAACGTCCTGACTTTC.

In this sample, this clonotype turned up a few times. The gene calls are TRBV10-3 and TRBJ1-2; D remains ambiguous. The V end was cut by 6 bases, the J end by 2 bases, with 7 bases between. CDR3 length: 12 amino acids. Germline values: CDR1 ENHRY, CDR2 SYGVKD. CDR3 region: CAISSQNYGYTF. CDR3 nucleotides: TGTGCCATCAGCTCACAGAACTATGGCTACACCTTC.

This clonotype was counted many times. CDR3 sequence (DNA): TGTGCCACCAGCAGAGATGCGGGGGCCAATGAAAAACTGTTTTTT. Translating gives CATSRDAGANEKLFF. The chain links TRBV15 to TRBJ1-4, with D tentatively TRBD1 (6 bases). Per germline, CDR1 LNHNV and CDR2 YYDKDF (reference sequence). The V and J ends lost 0 bases and 5 bases respectively, with 10 bases between them. The CDR3 contains 15 residues.

This clonotype was seen at least ten times. The V and J genes are TRBV12-3 or TRBV12-4 and TRBJ2-1; 12 bases are a match to TRBD2. The CDR3 is 15 residues long. Losses at the gene ends were 3 bases for V and 5 bases for J; bases not matched to a gene: 2. CDR3 loop: CASSLLAGGHNEQFF. CDR3 bases: TGTGCCAGCAGTTTGCTAGCGGGGGGGCACAATGAGCAGTTCTTC.